The 30 T cell receptor beta chains below all came from one sample that was sequenced in a study of beta chain features in type 1 diabetes. Findings and limits, study-wide: Shorter TCRB CDR3s, moderately but significantly so, marked every one of the four CD4+ subsets in Type 1 diabetes patients.

These receptors' targets are unknown. As every portion of the isolated RNA was reverse transcribed, the sequencing read expressed TCRB transcripts. Sequenced by immunoSEQ multiplex PCR; TCRdb stores in-frame clones only, minus some. This table has 250,000 to 350,000 clones, 14% appearing once. The specimen sequenced was naive CD4+ T cells from blood. These receptor sequences come from a man younger than 45 with type 1 diabetes.

The V and J genes are TRBV28 and TRBJ1-2; TRBD1 aligns across 11 bases. In germline, CDR1 is MDHEN, CDR2 SYDVKM. Trimming at V came to 3 bases and at J to 5 bases, leaving 5 bases not matched to a gene. The CDR3 totals 15 residues. CDR3 DNA: TGTGCCAGCAGTTTGGACAGGGGGCCAGAATATGGCTACACCTTC. Protein sequence: CASSLDRGPEYGYTF.

This chain connects TRBV7-2 to TRBJ2-7; tentative D call: TRBD2 (5 bases). Germline loops: CDR1 SGHTA, CDR2 FQGNSA. This CDR3 spans 15 amino acids. V was trimmed by 3 bases and J by 3 bases, leaving 15 bases between them. Written as DNA, the CDR3 is TGTGCCAGCAGCTTCCAAATCCTAGCTATCTACGAGCAGTACTTC. This codes for CASSFQILAIYEQYF.

In its sample, this clone was seen a few times. The J gene is TRBJ1-1, the V gene TRBV5-1, with D possibly matching TRBD1 (6 bases). The CDR3 extends over 14 amino acids. The V end was cut by 3 bases, the J end by 1 base, with 10 bases between. Germline V gene data show CDR1 as SGHRS and CDR2 as YFSETQ. CDR3 residues: CASSYRVGNTEAFF. CDR3 sequence (DNA): TGCGCCAGCAGCTACAGGGTTGGGAACACTGAAGCTTTCTTT.

The gene calls are TRBV4-1 and TRBJ1-2, with TRBD1 identical over 7 bases. This CDR3 has 15 residues. V lost 1 base and J lost 6; bases outside the gene matches: 8. Germline CDR1 reads MGHRA; CDR2 reads YSYEKL. The CDR3 loop is CASSQGRDREHGYTF. DNA for the CDR3: TGCGCCAGCAGCCAAGGCCGAGACAGGGAACATGGCTACACCTTC.

This clone was counted between two and nine times. V is TRBV19 and J is TRBJ2-2; 9 nucleotides align to TRBD1. The CDR3 is made up of 14 amino acids. J lost 5 bases, V lost 10 bases, and 8 bases had no gene match. Germline V gives CDR1 LNHDA, CDR2 SQIVND (reference sequence). CDR3 region: CATSTGGWTGELFF. DNA of the CDR3: TGTGCCACCAGTACAGGGGGCTGGACCGGGGAGCTGTTTTTT.

V usage is TRBV2 and J usage is TRBJ1-5, with 7 bases matching TRBD1. The CDR3 is 13 residues long. Germline CDR1 reads SNHLY; CDR2 reads FYNNEI. Trimming at V came to 6 bases and at J to 7 bases, leaving 6 bases not matched to a gene. CDR3 DNA sequence: TGTGCCAGCAGACAGGGGATTGGGCAGCCCCAGCATTTT. It codes for CASRQGIGQPQHF. Variable domain in full (rest from reference TRBV2 and TRBJ1-5): EPEVTQTPSHQVTQMGQEVILRCVPISNHLYFYWYRQILGQKVEFLVSFYNNEISEKSEIFDDQFSVERPDGSNFTLKIRSTKLEDSAMYFCASRQGIGQPQHFGDGTRLSIL.

This clone was seen only a few times. This chain joins TRBV10-3 and TRBJ2-1, with TRBD2 identical over 7 bases. This CDR3 spans 13 amino acids. CDR1 ENHRY and CDR2 SYGVKD come from the germline V gene. V was clipped by 7 bases and J by 2 bases; unmatched bases: 2. The DNA of the CDR3 is TGTGCCATCACCAGCGGGACCTACAATGAGCAGTTCTTC. Translating it yields CAITSGTYNEQFF.

This rearrangement joins TRBV15 to TRBJ2-1; the D gene is possibly TRBD2 (6 bases). V lost 5 bases and J 4 bases, leaving 15 bases between the germline ends. Germline V lookup: CDR1 LNHNV, CDR2 YYDKDF (reference sequence). The CDR3 covers 15 residues. The CDR3 loop is CATSRAASAYNEQFF. The CDR3 coding sequence is TGTGCCACCAGCCGAGCGGCTAGCGCGTACAATGAGCAGTTCTTC.

The chain employs TRBV18 and TRBJ2-3; 8 positions agree with TRBD2. There are 16 residues in the CDR3. The ends lost 6 bases at V and 3 bases at J; junction bases unmatched: 11. The germline gives CDR1 KGHSH, CDR2 LQKENI. The CDR3 reads CASSSWSSGRTDTQYF. CDR3 sequence (DNA): TGTGCCAGCTCCTCCTGGTCCAGCGGGAGAACAGATACGCAGTATTTT.

In its sample, this clone was seen a few times. V gene TRBV19 combines with J gene TRBJ2-2; TRBD2 aligns across 8 bases. V lost 7 bases, J lost 5 bases, and 9 bases stayed unmatched. CDR1 and CDR2 from the germline V gene are LNHDA and SQIVND (reference sequence). The CDR3 runs 15 residues. The DNA for the CDR3 is TGTGCCAGTAAGGCAGCGGGAGTATCTACCGGGGAGCTGTTTTTT. Translation gives CASKAAGVSTGELFF.

This clone showed up just a few times. V and J are TRBV5-1 and TRBJ2-7; D unclear. The V and J ends lost 4 bases and 6 bases respectively, with 14 bases between them. CDR1 and CDR2 (germline): SGHRS, YFSETQ. This CDR3 is built from 13 residues. The CDR3 DNA sequence: TGCGCCAGCAGCCTGACACCTCCCAGCGAGCAGTACTTC. It is translated as CASSLTPPSEQYF.

This clone was observed a few times. The chain uses TRBV6-5 and TRBJ2-7, with 7 bases aligning to TRBD1. Trimming took 6 bases from V and 2 from J; bases not matched to a gene: 10. Germline V CDR1 and CDR2: MNHEY, SVGAGI. The CDR3 loop spans 15 amino acids. The CDR3: CASRVYRGPTYEQYF. The CDR3 coding sequence is TGTGCCAGCAGGGTATACAGGGGTCCTACCTACGAGCAGTACTTC.

This clone was counted only a few times. This chain links TRBV28 with TRBJ2-3, with D perhaps matching TRBD1 (5 bases). V lost 5 bases, J lost 0 bases, and 21 bases lay in between. The CDR3 extends over 18 amino acids. The V gene's germline CDR1 is MDHEN and CDR2 SYDVKM. The CDR3, as DNA: TGTGCCAGCAGTCTTCAGGGCACCCGGCGGTCTAGCACAGATACGCAGTATTTT. It specifies CASSLQGTRRSSTDTQYF. Drawing the rest from reference TRBV28 and TRBJ2-3, the complete variable domain is DVKVTQSSRYLVKRTGEKVFLECVQDMDHENMFWYRQDPGLGLRLIYFSYDVKMKEKGDIPEGYSVSREKKERFSLILESASTNQTSMYLCASSLQGTRRSSTDTQYFGPGTRLTVL.

The V and J genes are TRBV4-3 and TRBJ2-7, with no clear D. Trimming shortened V by 0 bases and J by 7 bases, and 13 bases separated the two germline ends. Germline assignment: CDR1 LGHNA and CDR2 YSLEER. This CDR3 has 14 residues. Here the CDR3 reads CASSQEGNYGEQYF. CDR3 DNA sequence: TGCGCCAGCAGCCAAGAAGGAAACTACGGGGAGCAGTACTTC.

The chain uses TRBV6-5 and TRBJ2-7; D is unresolved. V gave up 7 bases and J gave up 0 bases, with 13 bases separating them. Germline V CDR1 and CDR2: MNHEY, SVGAGI. This CDR3 spans 14 amino acids. The CDR3 coding sequence is TGTGCCAGCATCCCACGGGTGAACTCCTACGAGCAGTACTTC. Protein sequence: CASIPRVNSYEQYF.

This clone was seen more than once but under ten times. The genes are TRBV5-6 and TRBJ2-7; possible D gene TRBD2, 5 bases. CDR3 length: 13 residues. V lost 1 base and J lost 6, with 11 bases in between. Germline V gives CDR1 SGHDT, CDR2 YYEEEE. This chain's CDR3 is CASSLRQAGEQYF. The CDR3 DNA follows: TGTGCCAGCAGCTTGCGTCAGGCGGGCGAGCAGTACTTC.

This clone was seen only a few times. This chain links TRBV29-1 with TRBJ2-2, with unresolved D. Trimming left V 4 bases short and J 6 bases short, with 15 bases between. Germline V gene data show CDR1 as SQVTM and CDR2 as ANQGSEA. This CDR3 spans 14 amino acids. CDR3 residues: CSVGRSRTPGELFF. In DNA, the CDR3 is TGCAGCGTTGGGCGGTCCCGCACCCCCGGGGAGCTGTTTTTT.

This clone was picked up a small number of times. V and J are TRBV6-5 and TRBJ1-1; 7 bases are shared with TRBD1. Germline V lookup: CDR1 MNHEY, CDR2 SVGAGI. Unmatched junction bases numbered 4, after V lost 5 bases and J lost 4 bases. The CDR3 has 13 amino acids. In nucleotides, the CDR3 is TGTGCCAGCAGTGTGACAGGGACCACTGAAGCTTTCTTT. This sequence encodes CASSVTGTTEAFF.

This clone has only a few counts. The chain links TRBV10-3 to TRBJ1-5; 7 bases agree with TRBD1. Losses at the gene ends were 4 bases for V and 4 bases for J; bases not matched to a gene: 7. The CDR3 has 15 amino acids. Looked up from germline, CDR1 is ENHRY and CDR2 is SYGVKD. The CDR3 spells CAISASGQSNQPQHF. The CDR3, as DNA: TGTGCCATCAGTGCCTCGGGACAGTCAAATCAGCCCCAGCATTTT.

This chain uses TRBV18 with TRBJ2-3; TRBD1 might be the D (6 bases). The ends were cut back, 3 bases at V and 1 base at J, with 8 bases in the middle. Looked up from germline, CDR1 is KGHSH and CDR2 is LQKENI. The CDR3 totals 14 residues. CDR3 sequence reads: CASSPRTGTDTQYF. In DNA, the CDR3 is TGTGCCAGCTCACCTAGGACAGGCACAGATACGCAGTATTTT.

This clone was seen a few times. The gene calls are TRBV5-1 and TRBJ1-2; tentatively, D is TRBD1 (5 bases). This CDR3 region has 14 residues. CDR1 is SGHRS, CDR2 YFSETQ, per germline. The V gene lost 0 bases and the J gene lost 4 bases, with 10 bases spanning the gap. Written as DNA, the CDR3 is TGCGCCAGCAGCTTGGTTTCCGGGGGCTATGGCTACACCTTC. Protein: CASSLVSGGYGYTF.

The J gene is TRBJ2-1, the V gene TRBV28; D ambiguous. The CDR3 has 13 residues. V was cut by 3 bases and J by 4 bases, with 7 bases left in between. Germline CDR1 is MDHEN and CDR2 is SYDVKM. For the CDR3, the DNA is TGTGCCAGCAGTTTGGTCGGGTACAATGAGCAGTTCTTC. It encodes CASSLVGYNEQFF.

In this sample, this clone turned up a few times. V usage is TRBV7-2 and J usage is TRBJ2-3; 13 bases fit TRBD2. V was clipped by 3 bases and J by 5 bases; unmatched bases: 2. Germline loops: CDR1 SGHTA, CDR2 FQGNSA. The CDR3 contains 15 residues. The CDR3 coding sequence is TGTGCCAGCAGCTTCTGGACTAGCGGGAGAGATACGCAGTATTTT. This gives the protein CASSFWTSGRDTQYF.

The chain couples TRBV2 to TRBJ2-1; D might be TRBD1 (5 bases). The CDR3 consists of 12 residues. Germline CDR1 SNHLY, CDR2 FYNNEI. Trimming took 7 bases from V and 6 from J, leaving 10 bases between them. Here the CDR3 DNA reads TGTGCCAGCAAGACAGATTCCAATGAGCAGTTCTTC. It is translated as CASKTDSNEQFF.

The V call is TRBV7-2, the J call TRBJ2-7, with TRBD2 as a possible D gene (5 bases). This CDR3 comprises 15 residues. Per germline, CDR1 SGHTA and CDR2 FQGNSA. The germline V and J ends were trimmed by 1 base and 0 bases, with 10 bases remaining between them. Written as DNA, the CDR3 is TGTGCCAGCAGCTTAGTCCGTGGGAGCTCCTACGAGCAGTACTTC. Translated: CASSLVRGSSYEQYF.

V usage is TRBV28 and J usage is TRBJ2-1; 12 bases match TRBD1. With V trimmed by 4 bases and J by 8 bases, 9 bases remained unmatched. Germline V gene lookup returns CDR1 MDHEN and CDR2 SYDVKM. CDR3 length equals 16 residues. The CDR3, as DNA: TGTGCCAGCAGTTCAGTACCGGGACAGGGGGCCGATGAGCAGTTCTTC. Residues: CASSSVPGQGADEQFF.

This chain links TRBV28 with TRBJ2-7; possibly TRBD2 for D (8 bases). This CDR3 spans 14 amino acids. V was trimmed by 6 bases and J by 4 bases, leaving 16 bases between them. CDR1 and CDR2 (germline): MDHEN, SYDVKM. The CDR3 DNA reads as TGTGCCAGCAGGGGACAGACGGGGGGGTACGAGCAGTACTTC. This translates into CASRGQTGGYEQYF.

With regard to this clone: At one of its ends the junction is not consistent with the germline gene, which may arise from a read error. The V call is TRBV7-7, the J call TRBJ2-3; 12 nucleotides align to TRBD2. Per germline, CDR1 SSHAT and CDR2 FNYEAQ (reference sequence). This CDR3 contains 16 residues. CDR3 loop: CASSPGTSGLTDTQYF. The CDR3 DNA follows: TGTGCTAGCAGCCCCGGGACTAGCGGGCTCACAGATACGCAGTATTTT.

The chain employs TRBV30 and TRBJ1-2; 7 bases agree with TRBD1. Germline V lookup: CDR1 GTSNPN, CDR2 SVGIG (reference sequence). V lost 1 base, J lost 3 bases, and 2 bases stayed unmatched. This CDR3 is built from 13 residues. The CDR3 here is CAWSETGYYGYTF. DNA of the CDR3: TGTGCCTGGAGTGAGACAGGGTACTATGGCTACACCTTC.

This clone was seen a few times. The rearrangement links TRBV7-2 to TRBJ2-2; D is undetermined. Between the trimmed V and J ends, which lost 11 bases and 4 bases, there was a span of 11 bases. Looked up from germline, CDR1 is SGHTA and CDR2 is FQGNSA. The CDR3 consists of 12 residues. Here the CDR3 DNA reads TGTGCCTCCAAATTCAGCACCGGGGAGCTGTTTTTT. Translation gives CASKFSTGELFF.